This entry features one T cell receptor beta chain sequence. Its antigen is unknown. The second PCR ran about 6 to 11 cycles with a sample-barcoded 5' primer and J-beta primers. Tags on each cDNA molecule came from a template-switch adaptor with 12 random nucleotides. TCRdb re-analysed the 5' RACE reads in MiXCR, keeping a single row per CDR3 protein. The sample lists about 1.6 million distinct CDR3 sequences, about 31% seen once, with roughly 10% in the top ten. This sample is part of a study of blood T cells in healthy people across ages. Study-wide results and caveats: Roughly linear age-related decline in beta diversity appeared, significant by age about 40.

Each sample yielded at least 6 micrograms of PBMC total RNA. The CDR3 consists of 15 residues. The V end was cut by 7 bases, the J end by 4 bases, with 16 bases between. The germline CDR1 and CDR2 sequences are WSHSY and SAAADI. The chain links TRBV10-2 to TRBJ2-2; D is uncertain. The receptor's source is a woman in her 30s in good health. Sequenced sample: blood. The CDR3 sequence is CASTDWAASTGELFF. DNA for the CDR3: TGCGCCAGCACCGACTGGGCGGCGAGCACCGGGGAGCTGTTTTTT.